This T cell receptor (beta chain) was recorded in a study of blood T cell repertoires in COVID-19. About the study: Specimens from acute and convalescent COVID-19 originated in the United States, Italy and Spain. PBMCs, B-cell-depleted T cells, or T cells were the source of the cDNA or gDNA that made up the material.

Germline lookup yields CDR1 MNHEY and CDR2 SMNVEV (reference sequence). The CDR3 is 14 residues long. V shed 6 bases, J shed 5 bases, and the junction held 10 bases outside the gene matches. As processed by the authors: Reference gene primer amplification yielded estimated nucleated cell counts. Data came from immunoSEQ multiplex PCR; TCRdb stores just in-frame clones and leaves some out. That table furnishes V, J and clone size, whereas the DNA furnished D and trimming. Seen here are approximately 170,000 clones, 70% to 90% observed once, and the top ten hold approximately 10%. This sequence originates from a human donor in a cohort sampled during active COVID-19. Material for sequencing was peripheral blood. The rearrangement links TRBV27 to TRBJ2-7, with TRBD1 matching 7 bases. CDR3 nucleotide sequence: TGTGCCAGCAGCACAAGGGACAGTTACGACGAGCAGTACTTC. Protein: CASSTRDSYDEQYF.